This T cell receptor beta chain emerged from a study of T cells in Graves' hyperthyroidism and ophthalmopathy. Study results and caveats: Ophthalmopathy prediction by the model preceded onset by a median approximately 6.9 months.

Amplification targeted TCR beta CDR3 regions from RNA transcripts. HTBI primers drove first-round RT-PCR of the TCR CDR3. TCRdb reanalysed the multiplex PCR reads using MiXCR and keeps one entry per CDR3 protein. The data hold over 700,000 distinct CDR3 sequences, with roughly a third observed a single time. This clonotype occurred many times. Antigen specificity is unknown. CDR3 length: 13 amino acids. With V trimmed by 5 bases and J by 9 bases, 7 bases remained unmatched. The rearrangement links TRBV12-3 or TRBV12-4 to TRBJ1-5, with 7 bases aligning to TRBD1. The sample consisted of blood. The TCR sequence derives from a woman between 35 and 50 years old with Graves' hyperthyroidism. DNA of the CDR3: TGTGCCAGCAGTCCAGGGGGAGGTTTGCCCCAGCATTTT. Its translation is CASSPGGGLPQHF.